This TCR beta chain was sequenced in a study of shared clonotypes between healthy human individuals. The V and J ends lost 1 base and 2 bases, in that order; junction bases with no gene match: 4. Germline lookup yields CDR1 SGHRS and CDR2 YFSETQ. This CDR3 spans 16 amino acids. Naive CD8 cells lacked CD45RO and underwent positive selection for CCR7, leaving out terminally differentiated effector memory CD45RA+ cells. The repertoire was sequenced with immunoSEQ multiplex PCR; TCRdb's copy has only in-frame clones and lacks some. The sample holds about 680,000 clones; 90% to 95% are singletons and the top ten take roughly 22%. Notes on this clone: Antigen: not known.

Study-level findings and limits: Though the depth was large, rarefaction showed that sorted-subset sequencing was incomplete. Sampling involved blood alone; tissue repertoires likely differ. A reduction in generation probabilities was seen for non-shared clonotypes relative to those shared by all four donors.

The sequence was collected from a man aged 30 to 39 in good health. V usage is TRBV5-1 and J usage is TRBJ2-1, with TRBD2 matching over 9 bases. The sequencing input was naive CD8+ T cells sorted from blood. The CDR3 spells CASSLSLAGPYNEQFF. DNA of the CDR3: TGCGCCAGCAGCTTGAGCCTAGCGGGACCCTACAATGAGCAGTTCTTC.